This T cell receptor (beta chain) was sequenced during a study of blood T cells in healthy people across ages. Study-wide results and limits: The diversity estimates, figures obtained from one million T cells, were considered underestimates. Unsorted PBMCs prevented conclusive naive versus antigen-experienced comparison. While age rose, TCR beta diversity per million T cells dropped in a roughly linear way.

The amount of total RNA extracted per sample was at least 6 micrograms. This clonotype was detected only a few times. Antigen specificity is unknown. Given a much more abundant clone one base away, this may be a read error. A second about 6 to 12 cycle PCR used barcoded and J-beta primers. MiXCR, applied by TCRdb to the 5' RACE reads, yields one record per CDR3 protein. The data show hundreds of thousands of distinct CDR3 sequences, 32% seen once. The germline CDR1 and CDR2 sequences are DFQATT and SNEGSKA (reference sequence). V was cut by 0 bases and J by 12 bases, with 18 bases left in between. The CDR3 is 14 residues long.

The TCR was taken from a woman of 80 years or more in good health. Sequencing was performed on blood. The rearrangement uses TRBV20-1 and TRBJ2-1; D not resolved. CDR3 region: CSARDLTARQGQFF. CDR3 DNA sequence: TGCAGTGCTAGAGATCTAACGGCCCGACAAGGGCAGTTCTTC.